The 28 T cell receptor beta chains below come from one sample, sequenced in a study of control samples from healthy donors and cancer patients. The repertoire was sequenced with immunoSEQ multiplex PCR; TCRdb's copy has only in-frame clones and lacks some. The sample lists 110,000 to 150,000 clones; roughly 90% were seen once. The specimen sequenced was blood. The source of these receptors is a man aged 25-40 years in good health.

This clone showed up just once. The V call is TRBV29-1, the J call TRBJ2-7; weak D call: TRBD2 (5 bases). The CDR3 runs 11 residues. Germline lookup yields CDR1 SQVTM and CDR2 ANQGSEA. Trimming shortened V by 8 bases and J by 1 base, and 9 bases separated the two germline ends. The CDR3 nucleotides are TGCAGCTCTGGAGGTTCCTACGAGCAGTACTTC. Amino acids: CSSGGSYEQYF.

This clone was seen just once. The chain is built from TRBV4-1 and TRBJ2-3; 14 bases map to TRBD2. This CDR3 spans 17 amino acids. After removal of 6 bases from V and 2 bases from J, the junction contained 7 bases not matched to a gene. Germline lookup yields CDR1 MGHRA and CDR2 YSYEKL. The CDR3 here is CASSPTSGGDFTDTQYF. CDR3 bases: TGCGCCAGCAGTCCGACTAGCGGGGGGGATTTCACAGATACGCAGTATTTT.

J is TRBJ2-3 and V is TRBV4-2, with TRBD2 matching 14 bases. There are 18 residues in the CDR3. Germline V gene data show CDR1 as LGHNA and CDR2 as YNFKEQ. V lost 3 bases to trimming and J lost 6 bases; unmatched junction nucleotides: 11. Here the CDR3 DNA reads TGTGCCAGCAGCCACTCTACCCCGGGACTAGCGGGAGATGATACGCAGTATTTT. It codes for CASSHSTPGLAGDDTQYF.

On this clone itself: Other DNA sequences in the same sample also yield this CDR3. The chain uses TRBV11-3 and TRBJ2-5, with 7 positions matching TRBD2. V lost 0 bases and J lost 5; bases outside the gene matches: 6. In germline, CDR1 is SGHNT, CDR2 YENEEA. CDR3 length: 15 residues. CDR3 sequence: CASSLDGGGAETQYF. The CDR3 coding sequence is TGTGCCAGCAGCTTAGATGGGGGGGGTGCGGAGACCCAGTACTTC.

The CDR3 region has the DNA TGTGCCATCACCGGCGGGAGCTCCTACAATGAGCAGTTCTTC. This codes for CAITGGSSYNEQFF. This chain joins TRBV6-4 and TRBJ2-1, with TRBD2 matching 7 bases. Germline CDR1 and CDR2: MRHNA and SNTAGT. The CDR3 is 14 amino acids. With V trimmed by 10 bases and J by 0 bases, 6 bases remained unmatched.

The chain carries TRBV3-1 (or the pseudogene TRBV3-2) and TRBJ1-1; D remains unclear. This CDR3 region has 14 residues. Germline V CDR1 and CDR2: LGHDT, YNNKEL (reference sequence). V lost 1 base and J lost 1, with 7 bases in between. CDR3 in amino acids: CASSQGWGNTEAFF. The CDR3, as DNA: TGTGCCAGCAGCCAAGGGTGGGGGAACACTGAAGCTTTCTTT.

In DNA, the CDR3 is TGCGCCAGCAGCCAAGATTACAGGGGCCGTGGCTACACCTTC. Amino acid sequence: CASSQDYRGRGYTF. The V gene is TRBV4-1, the J gene TRBJ1-2, with 7 bases identical to TRBD1. CDR1 is MGHRA and CDR2 is YSYEKL in the germline V gene. This CDR3 has 14 residues. V dropped 0 bases and J dropped 7; count of bases not matched to a gene: 5.

This clone was seen only a few times. V and J are TRBV21-1 and TRBJ2-4; the table's D gene call, TRBD1, was not cross checked with the DNA. TRBV21-1 is classified as a pseudogene. There are 15 residues in the CDR3. CDR3 sequence (DNA): TGTGCCGATAAAGGGGGTCCGGAAGCCAAAAACATTCAGTACTTC. Translating gives CADKGGPEAKNIQYF.

This clone was observed many times. The gene calls are TRBV24-1 and TRBJ2-1; 15 nucleotides agree with TRBD2. V lost 7 bases and J lost 7; bases outside the gene matches: 7. CDR1 is KGHDR and CDR2 is SFDVKD in the germline V gene. This CDR3 is 16 amino acids long. DNA for the CDR3: TGTGCCACCAGCCGGACTAGCGGGAGGGCCCAGAATGAGCAGTTCTTC. Translated, it gives CATSRTSGRAQNEQFF.

The V and J genes are TRBV30 and TRBJ1-5; D uncertain. Between the trimmed V and J ends, which lost 2 bases and 4 bases, there was a span of 9 bases. Germline CDR1 is GTSNPN and CDR2 is SVGIG (reference sequence). The CDR3 covers 13 residues. The CDR3: CAWSHSSNQPQHF. The CDR3 DNA sequence: TGTGCCTGGAGTCATTCGTCGAATCAGCCCCAGCATTTT.

The gene calls are TRBV18 and TRBJ1-6, with 7 nucleotides matching TRBD1. CDR1 is KGHSH and CDR2 is LQKENI in the germline V gene. V dropped 3 bases and J dropped 7; count of bases not matched to a gene: 9. CDR3 length equals 16 residues. Here the CDR3 DNA reads TGTGCCAGCTCACCTCAGGAGGGGGCGTGGAATTCACCCCTCCACTTT. This gives the protein CASSPQEGAWNSPLHF.

This clone was recorded a few times. The chain joins TRBV9 to TRBJ2-6, with D perhaps TRBD1 (6 bases). V dropped 4 bases and J dropped 2 bases, with 10 bases sitting between them. Looked up from germline, CDR1 is SGDLS and CDR2 is YYNGEE. The CDR3 runs to 15 residues. The CDR3, as DNA: TGTGCCAGCAGCACATCAGGGGCTGGGGCCAACGTCCTGACTTTC. This gives the protein CASSTSGAGANVLTF.

The chain recombines TRBV5-6 with TRBJ2-5, with D tentatively TRBD1 (5 bases). Germline lookup yields CDR1 SGHDT and CDR2 YYEEEE. Between the trimmed V and J ends, which lost 2 bases and 5 bases, there was a span of 10 bases. The CDR3 loop spans 13 amino acids. The CDR3 region is CASSLGHGETQYF. In DNA, the CDR3 is TGTGCCAGCAGCTTAGGACATGGGGAGACCCAGTACTTC.

With regard to this clone: The same CDR3 also results from other DNA sequences found in this sample. The V call is TRBV18, the J call TRBJ1-1; D is undetermined. Between the trimmed V and J ends, which lost 3 bases and 1 base, there was a span of 9 bases. CDR1 KGHSH and CDR2 LQKENI come from the germline V gene. This CDR3 has 14 residues. The CDR3 DNA reads TGTGCCAGCTCACCTGGGCAGAAGAACACTGAAGCTTTCTTT. It yields the protein CASSPGQKNTEAFF.

The chain couples TRBV7-9 to TRBJ2-5, with 11 bases identical to TRBD1. Germline CDR1 SEHNR, CDR2 FQNEAQ (reference sequence). The trim removed 3 bases at V and 7 bases at J, leaving 1 base unmatched. The CDR3 has 13 residues. CDR3 DNA: TGTGCCAGCAGCTTCGGGACAGGGGGGACCCAGTACTTC. Translation: CASSFGTGGTQYF. Filled out from reference TRBV7-9 and TRBJ2-5, the complete variable domain reads DTGVSQNPRHKITKRGQNVTFRCDPISEHNRLYWYRQTLGQGPEFLTYFQNEAQLEKSRLLSDRFSAERPKGSFSTLEIQRTEQGDSAMYLCASSFGTGGTQYFGPGTRLLVL.

V is TRBV6-2 or TRBV6-3 and J is TRBJ2-4, with D possibly matching TRBD2 (5 bases). The V and J ends lost 4 bases and 3 bases respectively, with 13 bases between them. CDR3 length equals 15 residues. CDR1 and CDR2 (germline): MNHEY, SVGEGT. For the CDR3, the DNA is TGTGCCAGCAGTTTCACGCCCCGGGACAAAAACATTCAGTACTTC. It codes for CASSFTPRDKNIQYF.

The chain is built from TRBV7-9 and TRBJ2-7; D might be TRBD2 (5 bases). Germline V lookup: CDR1 SEHNR, CDR2 FQNEAQ (reference sequence). The V end lost 5 bases, the J end lost 1 base, and 12 bases lay between the germline ends. The CDR3 has 14 amino acids. DNA for the CDR3: TGTGCCAGCAGCACCCGGGAACGATCCTACGAGCAGTACTTC. It yields the protein CASSTRERSYEQYF.

The rearrangement uses TRBV11-1 and TRBJ2-5; D gene uncertain. Trimming took off 4 bases at V and 0 bases at J, with 15 bases between the two ends. CDR1 SGHAT and CDR2 FQDESV come from the germline V gene (reference sequence). The CDR3 runs to 16 residues. The CDR3 here is CASSSRLVANQETQYF. The DNA of the CDR3 is TGTGCCAGCAGCTCTAGGCTGGTGGCCAACCAAGAGACCCAGTACTTC.

This clone was picked up a small number of times. The chain combines TRBV6-2 or TRBV6-3 with TRBJ1-6; 7 positions agree with TRBD1. The germline V gene encodes CDR1 MNHEY and CDR2 SVGEGT. The CDR3 extends over 14 amino acids. The trim removed 2 bases at V and 7 bases at J, leaving 2 bases unmatched. The CDR3 spells CASSYTGENSPLHF. For the CDR3, the DNA is TGTGCCAGCAGTTACACAGGGGAAAATTCACCCCTCCACTTT.

The chain links TRBV7-2 to TRBJ2-1, with TRBD2 as a possible D gene (6 bases). This CDR3 region has 17 residues. Germline CDR1 is SGHTA and CDR2 is FQGNSA. The ends were cut back, 5 bases at V and 6 bases at J, with 23 bases in the middle. As DNA, the CDR3 is TGTGCCAGCAGCCTGGCGGAGGGGACCGAGAGTGGCAATGAGCAGTTCTTC. It codes for CASSLAEGTESGNEQFF.

The chain recombines TRBV5-1 with TRBJ1-1; D remains ambiguous. Trimming removed 0 bases at V and 4 bases at J, with 10 bases between. The CDR3 runs to 14 residues. In germline, CDR1 is SGHRS, CDR2 YFSETQ. CDR3 in DNA: TGCGCCAGCAGCTTGGAGTCAGTAGGCACTGAAGCTTTCTTT. It yields the protein CASSLESVGTEAFF. Filled out from reference TRBV5-1 and TRBJ1-1, the complete variable domain reads KAGVTQTPRYLIKTRGQQVTLSCSPISGHRSVSWYQQTPGQGLQFLFEYFSETQRNKGNFPGRFSGRQFSNSRSEMNVSTLELGDSALYLCASSLESVGTEAFFGQGTRLTVV.

Ten or more counts support this clone. The chain joins TRBV25-1 to TRBJ2-7; tentatively, D is TRBD1 or TRBD2 (5 bases each). CDR1 MGHDK and CDR2 SYGVNS come from the germline V gene. The ends were cut back, 3 bases at V and 0 bases at J, with 15 bases in the middle. The CDR3 loop spans 16 amino acids. The CDR3 here is CASSEVAAGSSYEQYF. CDR3 coding DNA: TGTGCCAGCAGTGAGGTGGCTGCAGGGAGCTCCTACGAGCAGTACTTC.

This chain links TRBV5-6 with TRBJ2-2, with a possible D match to TRBD2 (6 bases). Germline-derived CDR1 and CDR2 are SGHDT and YYEEEE. The CDR3 contains 16 residues. Trimming stripped 4 bases from V and 1 base from J, with 14 bases between. Written as DNA, the CDR3 is TGTGCCAGCAGCCCGAGGAGGGATCGGAACACCGGGGAGCTGTTTTTT. This encodes CASSPRRDRNTGELFF.

The rearrangement links TRBV29-1 to TRBJ1-2, with D possibly TRBD1 on 5 matching bases. Germline V gene data show CDR1 as SQVTM and CDR2 as ANQGSEA. The CDR3 is made up of 12 amino acids. V lost 1 base and J 6 bases, leaving 9 bases between the germline ends. The CDR3 region is CSVEAGIHGYTF. In DNA, the CDR3 is TGCAGCGTTGAAGCAGGGATACATGGCTACACCTTC.

This clone was observed a single time. The chain combines TRBV2 with TRBJ2-2, with 10 bases fitting TRBD1. This CDR3 has 15 amino acids. The germline gives CDR1 SNHLY, CDR2 FYNNEI. V was pared by 6 bases and J by 5 bases, with 6 bases of the junction left unmatched. CDR3 nucleotide sequence: TGTGCCAGCAGAGGACAGGGGGTAAAGACCGGGGAGCTGTTTTTT. This translates into CASRGQGVKTGELFF.

This clone was counted a few times. The CDR3 reads CASSRPRDRDYGYTF. In nucleotides, the CDR3 is TGTGCCAGCAGTCGGCCTAGGGACAGGGACTATGGCTACACCTTC. V gene TRBV6-2 or TRBV6-3 combines with J gene TRBJ1-2, with TRBD1 identical over 9 bases. This CDR3 contains 15 residues. V dropped 5 bases and J dropped 3; count of bases not matched to a gene: 7. CDR1 is MNHEY and CDR2 is SVGEGT in the germline V gene.

J is TRBJ2-4 and V is TRBV29-1, with unresolved D. Germline V gives CDR1 SQVTM, CDR2 ANQGSEA. The CDR3 extends over 13 amino acids. Trimming stripped 4 bases from V and 0 bases from J, with 7 bases between. The CDR3 DNA is TGCAGCGTTGGGGATTTAGCCAAAAACATTCAGTACTTC. Translating gives CSVGDLAKNIQYF.

V is TRBV6-5 and J is TRBJ2-5; 11 bases align to TRBD1. This CDR3 spans 15 amino acids. The V gene's germline CDR1 is MNHEY and CDR2 SVGAGI. Trimming cost V 2 bases and J 4 bases; bases outside gene matches: 3. CDR3 in DNA: TGTGCCAGCAGTTACGGACAGGGGGCTGTAGAGACCCAGTACTTC. This codes for CASSYGQGAVETQYF.